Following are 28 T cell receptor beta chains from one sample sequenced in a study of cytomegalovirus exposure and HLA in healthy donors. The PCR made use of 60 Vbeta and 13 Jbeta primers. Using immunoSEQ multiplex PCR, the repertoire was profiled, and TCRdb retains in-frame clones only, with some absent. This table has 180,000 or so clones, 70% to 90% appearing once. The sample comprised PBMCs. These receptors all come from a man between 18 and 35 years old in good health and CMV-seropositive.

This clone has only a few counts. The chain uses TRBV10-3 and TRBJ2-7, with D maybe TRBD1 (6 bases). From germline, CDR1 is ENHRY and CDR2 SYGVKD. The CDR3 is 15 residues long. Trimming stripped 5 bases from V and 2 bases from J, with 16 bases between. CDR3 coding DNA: TGTGCCATCAGTAGGGGAACAGGGCCAACCTACGAGCAGTACTTC. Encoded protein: CAISRGTGPTYEQYF.

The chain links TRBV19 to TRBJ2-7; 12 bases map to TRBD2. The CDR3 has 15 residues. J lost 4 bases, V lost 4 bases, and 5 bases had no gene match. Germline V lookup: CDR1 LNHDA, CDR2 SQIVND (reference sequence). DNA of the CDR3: TGTGCCAGTAGTACCCTTGGACTAGCGGGGTACGAGCAGTACTTC. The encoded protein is CASSTLGLAGYEQYF.

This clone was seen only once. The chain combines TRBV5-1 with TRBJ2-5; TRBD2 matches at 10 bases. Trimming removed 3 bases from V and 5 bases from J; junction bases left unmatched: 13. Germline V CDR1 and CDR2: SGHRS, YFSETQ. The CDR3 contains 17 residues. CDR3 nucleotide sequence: TGCGCCAGCAGCTCAAACAGCGGGGGGGCCTCGAGCGAGACCCAGTACTTC. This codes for CASSSNSGGASSETQYF.

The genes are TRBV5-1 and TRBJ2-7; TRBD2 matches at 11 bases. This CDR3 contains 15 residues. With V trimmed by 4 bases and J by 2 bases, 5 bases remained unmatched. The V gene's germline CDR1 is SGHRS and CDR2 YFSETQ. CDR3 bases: TGCGCCAGCAGCATCGGGACTAGCGGCCCCTACGAGCAGTACTTC. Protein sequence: CASSIGTSGPYEQYF.

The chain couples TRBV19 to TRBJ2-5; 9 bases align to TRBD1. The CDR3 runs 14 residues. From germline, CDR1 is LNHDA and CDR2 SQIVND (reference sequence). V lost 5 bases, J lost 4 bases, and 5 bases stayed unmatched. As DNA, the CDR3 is TGTGCCAGTAGTGCCCAACAGGGGGCAGAGACCCAGTACTTC. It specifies CASSAQQGAETQYF.

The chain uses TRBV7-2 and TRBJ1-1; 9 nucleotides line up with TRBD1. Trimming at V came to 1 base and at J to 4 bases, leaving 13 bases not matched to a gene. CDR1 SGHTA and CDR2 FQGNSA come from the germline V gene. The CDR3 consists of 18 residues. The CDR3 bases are TGTGCCAGCAGCTTAGTAAACCGGGACAGGGCGGCGAGCACTGAAGCTTTCTTT. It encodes CASSLVNRDRAASTEAFF.

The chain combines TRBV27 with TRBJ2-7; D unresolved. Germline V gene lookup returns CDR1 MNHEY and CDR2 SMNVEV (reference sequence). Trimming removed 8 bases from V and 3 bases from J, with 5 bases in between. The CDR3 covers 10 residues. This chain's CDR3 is CASGLYEQYF. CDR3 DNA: TGTGCCAGCGGCCTCTACGAGCAGTACTTC.

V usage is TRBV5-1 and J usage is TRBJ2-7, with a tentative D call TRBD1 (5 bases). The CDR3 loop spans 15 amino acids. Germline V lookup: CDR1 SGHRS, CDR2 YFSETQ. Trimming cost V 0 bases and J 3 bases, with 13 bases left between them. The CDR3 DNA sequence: TGCGCCAGCAGCTTGGGGTCGGCAGGGAACTACGAGCAGTACTTC. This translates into CASSLGSAGNYEQYF.

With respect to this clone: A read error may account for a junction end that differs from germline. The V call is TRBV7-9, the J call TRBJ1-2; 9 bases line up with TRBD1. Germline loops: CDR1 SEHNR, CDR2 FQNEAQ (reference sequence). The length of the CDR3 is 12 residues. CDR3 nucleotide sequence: TGTTCCAGCAGCCAAAGGACAGGGGATGGCACCTTC. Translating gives CSSSQRTGDGTF.

The CDR3 here is CARANIGRSDTQYF. In DNA form, the CDR3 reads TGTGCCAGGGCCAATATTGGGAGGTCAGATACGCAGTATTTT. V is TRBV6-1 and J is TRBJ2-3; a weak D match, TRBD2 (6 bases). The CDR3 consists of 14 residues. The ends were cut back, 9 bases at V and 4 bases at J, with 17 bases in the middle. Germline loops: CDR1 MNHNS, CDR2 SASEGT.

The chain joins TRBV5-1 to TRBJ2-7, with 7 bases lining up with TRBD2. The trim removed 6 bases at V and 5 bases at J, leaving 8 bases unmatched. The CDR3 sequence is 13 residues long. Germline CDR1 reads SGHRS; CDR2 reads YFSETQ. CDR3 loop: CASMGGAGDEQYF. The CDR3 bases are TGCGCCAGCATGGGAGGGGCCGGGGACGAGCAGTACTTC.

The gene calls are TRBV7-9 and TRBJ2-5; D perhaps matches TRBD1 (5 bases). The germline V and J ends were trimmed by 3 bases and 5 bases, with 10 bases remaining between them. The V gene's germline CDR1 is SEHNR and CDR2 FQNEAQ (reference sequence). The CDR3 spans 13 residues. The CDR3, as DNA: TGTGCCAGCAGCTTCGGCAGGGTGGAGACCCAGTACTTC. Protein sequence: CASSFGRVETQYF.

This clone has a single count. Here the CDR3 DNA reads TGTGCCATCAGTGAAGGACAGGGTTCGCCCCAGCATTTT. Protein product: CAISEGQGSPQHF. The chain combines TRBV10-3 with TRBJ1-5, with 8 bases identical to TRBD1. Germline CDR1 reads ENHRY; CDR2 reads SYGVKD. The CDR3 length is 13 residues. With 3 bases clipped from V and 9 bases from J, the junction kept 4 bases outside the gene matches.

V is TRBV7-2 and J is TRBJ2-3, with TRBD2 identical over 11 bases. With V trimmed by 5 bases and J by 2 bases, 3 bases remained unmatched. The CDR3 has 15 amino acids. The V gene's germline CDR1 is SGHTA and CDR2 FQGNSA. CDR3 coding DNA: TGTGCCAGCAGCGCACTAGCGGGGGTCACAGATACGCAGTATTTT. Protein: CASSALAGVTDTQYF.

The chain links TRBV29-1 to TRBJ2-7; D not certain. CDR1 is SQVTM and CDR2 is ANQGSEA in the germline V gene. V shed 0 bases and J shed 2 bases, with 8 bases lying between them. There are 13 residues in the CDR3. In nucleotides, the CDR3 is TGCAGCGTTGAAGAGGTCAGTACCTACGAGCAGTACTTC. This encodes CSVEEVSTYEQYF.

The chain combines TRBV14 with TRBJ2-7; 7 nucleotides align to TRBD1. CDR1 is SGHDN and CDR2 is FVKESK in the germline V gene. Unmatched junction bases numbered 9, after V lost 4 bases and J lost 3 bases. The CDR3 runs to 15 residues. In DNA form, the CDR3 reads TGTGCCAGCAGCCGCTCATCCGGGACAGTCTACGAGCAGTACTTC. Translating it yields CASSRSSGTVYEQYF. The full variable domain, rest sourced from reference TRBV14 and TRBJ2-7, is EAGVTQFPSHSVIEKGQTVTLRCDPISGHDNLYWYRRVMGKEIKFLLHFVKESKQDESGMPNNRFLAERTGGTYSTLKVQPAELEDSGVYFCASSRSSGTVYEQYFGPGTRLTVT.

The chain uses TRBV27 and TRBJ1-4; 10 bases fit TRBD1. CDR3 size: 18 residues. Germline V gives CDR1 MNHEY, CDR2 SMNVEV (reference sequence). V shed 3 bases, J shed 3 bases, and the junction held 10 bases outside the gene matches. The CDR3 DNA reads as TGTGCCAGCAGTTTCCTGGTGGGACAGGGGATAGCTAATGAAAAACTGTTTTTT. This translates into CASSFLVGQGIANEKLFF.

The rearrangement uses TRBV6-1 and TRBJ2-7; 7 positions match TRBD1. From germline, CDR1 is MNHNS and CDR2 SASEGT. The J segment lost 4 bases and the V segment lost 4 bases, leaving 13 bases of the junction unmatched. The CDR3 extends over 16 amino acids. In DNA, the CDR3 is TGTGCCAGCAGTGGCCTTTGGGACAGCTCTGGGTACGAGCAGTACTTC. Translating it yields CASSGLWDSSGYEQYF.

The CDR3 reads CASSSSQAGSYEQYF. The CDR3 bases are TGTGCCAGCAGCTCGAGCCAAGCAGGCTCCTACGAGCAGTACTTC. This sequence joins TRBV7-9 and TRBJ2-7; D uncertain. Germline V gene sequence: CDR1 SEHNR, CDR2 FQNEAQ (reference sequence). The CDR3 totals 15 residues. Deletions cut 4 bases from V and 0 bases from J, with 13 bases between.

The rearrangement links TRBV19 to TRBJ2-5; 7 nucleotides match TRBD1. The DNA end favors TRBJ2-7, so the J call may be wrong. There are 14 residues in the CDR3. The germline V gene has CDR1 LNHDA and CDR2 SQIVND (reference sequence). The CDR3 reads CASSTRTGSYEQYF. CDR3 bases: TGTGCCAGTAGTACCCGGACAGGCTCCTACGAGCAGTACTTC.

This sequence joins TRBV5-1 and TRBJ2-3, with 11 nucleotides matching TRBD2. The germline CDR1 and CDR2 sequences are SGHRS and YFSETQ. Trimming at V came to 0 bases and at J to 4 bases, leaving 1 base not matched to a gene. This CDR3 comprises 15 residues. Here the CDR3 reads CASSLASGGPDTQYF. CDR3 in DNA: TGCGCCAGCAGCTTGGCTAGCGGGGGGCCAGATACGCAGTATTTT.

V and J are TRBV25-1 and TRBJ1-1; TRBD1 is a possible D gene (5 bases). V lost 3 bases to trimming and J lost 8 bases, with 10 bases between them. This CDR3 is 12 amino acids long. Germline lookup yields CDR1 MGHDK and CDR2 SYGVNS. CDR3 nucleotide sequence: TGTGCCAGCAGTGACGGACAAGTGGAAGCTTTCTTT. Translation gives CASSDGQVEAFF. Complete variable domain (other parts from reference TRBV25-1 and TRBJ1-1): EADIYQTPRYLVIGTGKKITLECSQTMGHDKMYWYQQDPGMELHLIHYSYGVNSTEKGDLSSESTVSRIRTEHFPLTLESARPSHTSQYLCASSDGQVEAFFGQGTRLTVV.

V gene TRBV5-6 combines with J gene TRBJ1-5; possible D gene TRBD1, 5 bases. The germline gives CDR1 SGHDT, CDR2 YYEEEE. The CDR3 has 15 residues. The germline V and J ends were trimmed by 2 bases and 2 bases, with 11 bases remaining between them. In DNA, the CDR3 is TGTGCCAGCAGCTTCAGGGCCTTGGGCAATCAGCCCCAGCATTTT. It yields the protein CASSFRALGNQPQHF.

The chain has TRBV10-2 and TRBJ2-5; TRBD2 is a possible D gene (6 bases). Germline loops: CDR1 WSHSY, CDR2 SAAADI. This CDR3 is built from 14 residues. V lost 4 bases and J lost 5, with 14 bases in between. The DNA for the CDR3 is TGCGCCAGCAGTGTATGGGTGGCGGGGGAGACCCAGTACTTC. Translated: CASSVWVAGETQYF.

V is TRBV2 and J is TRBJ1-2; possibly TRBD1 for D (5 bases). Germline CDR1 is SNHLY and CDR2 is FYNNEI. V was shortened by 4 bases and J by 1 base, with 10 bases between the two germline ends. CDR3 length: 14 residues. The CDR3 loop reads CASSGQYGNYGYTF. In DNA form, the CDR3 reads TGTGCCAGCAGTGGACAGTATGGTAACTATGGCTACACCTTC. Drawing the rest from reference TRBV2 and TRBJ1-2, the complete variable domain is EPEVTQTPSHQVTQMGQEVILRCVPISNHLYFYWYRQILGQKVEFLVSFYNNEISEKSEIFDDQFSVERPDGSNFTLKIRSTKLEDSAMYFCASSGQYGNYGYTFGSGTRLTVV.

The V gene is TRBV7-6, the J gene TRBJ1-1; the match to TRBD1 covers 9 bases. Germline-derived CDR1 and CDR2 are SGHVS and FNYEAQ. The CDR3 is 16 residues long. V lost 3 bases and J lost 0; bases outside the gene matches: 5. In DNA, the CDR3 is TGTGCCAGCAGCTTGCGGACAGGGGCCATGAACACTGAAGCTTTCTTT. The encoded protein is CASSLRTGAMNTEAFF.

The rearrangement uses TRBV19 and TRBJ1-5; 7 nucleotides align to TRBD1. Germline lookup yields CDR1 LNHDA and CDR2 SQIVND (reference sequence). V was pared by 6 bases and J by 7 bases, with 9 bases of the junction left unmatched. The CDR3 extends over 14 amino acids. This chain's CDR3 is CASRTRDSLQPQHF. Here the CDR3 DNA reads TGTGCCAGTAGGACCCGGGACAGTTTACAGCCCCAGCATTTT.

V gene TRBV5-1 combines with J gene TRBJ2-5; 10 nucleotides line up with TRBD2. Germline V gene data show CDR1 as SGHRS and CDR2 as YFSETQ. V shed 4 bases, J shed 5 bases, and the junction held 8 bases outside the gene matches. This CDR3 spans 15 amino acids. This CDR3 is CASSIGTSDGETQYF. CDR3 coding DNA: TGCGCCAGCAGCATCGGGACTAGCGATGGGGAGACCCAGTACTTC.